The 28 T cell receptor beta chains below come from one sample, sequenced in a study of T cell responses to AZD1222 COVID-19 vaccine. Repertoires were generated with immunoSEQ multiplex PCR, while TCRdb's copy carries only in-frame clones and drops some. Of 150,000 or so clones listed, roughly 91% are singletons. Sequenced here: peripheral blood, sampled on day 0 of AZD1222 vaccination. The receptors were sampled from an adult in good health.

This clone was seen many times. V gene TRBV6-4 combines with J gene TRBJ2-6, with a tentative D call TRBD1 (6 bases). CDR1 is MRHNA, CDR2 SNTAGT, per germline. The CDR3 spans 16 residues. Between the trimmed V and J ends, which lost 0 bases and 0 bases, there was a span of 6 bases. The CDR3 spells CASSDSDSSGANVLTF. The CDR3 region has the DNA TGTGCCAGCAGTGACTCGGACAGCTCTGGGGCCAACGTCCTGACTTTC.

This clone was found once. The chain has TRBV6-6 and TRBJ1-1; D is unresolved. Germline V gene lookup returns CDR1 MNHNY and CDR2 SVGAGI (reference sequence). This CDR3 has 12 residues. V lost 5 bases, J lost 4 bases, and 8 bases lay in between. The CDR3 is CASSPGTTEAFF. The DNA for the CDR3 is TGTGCCAGCAGTCCAGGAACCACTGAAGCTTTCTTT.

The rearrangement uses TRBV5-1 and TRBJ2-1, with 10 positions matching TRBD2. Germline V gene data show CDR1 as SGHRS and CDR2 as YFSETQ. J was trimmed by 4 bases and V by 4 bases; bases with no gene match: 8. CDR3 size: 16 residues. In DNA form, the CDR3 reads TGCGCCAGCAGCACCGTAGCGGGGGGCCTATACAATGAGCAGTTCTTC. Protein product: CASSTVAGGLYNEQFF.

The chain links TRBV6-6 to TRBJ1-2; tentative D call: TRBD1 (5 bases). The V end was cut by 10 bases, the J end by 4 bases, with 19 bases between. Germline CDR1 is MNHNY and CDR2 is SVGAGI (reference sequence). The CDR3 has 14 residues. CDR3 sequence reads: CANTPGVGPYGYTF. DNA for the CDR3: TGTGCCAACACCCCTGGGGTGGGGCCCTATGGCTACACCTTC.

CDR3 bases: TGTGCCAGCAGCTTCAGACAGAATTCACCCCTCCACTTT. Translated: CASSFRQNSPLHF. The J gene is TRBJ1-6, the V gene TRBV7-9, with D tentatively TRBD1 (5 bases). Trimming removed 3 bases from V and 7 bases from J, with 7 bases in between. The germline gives CDR1 SEHNR, CDR2 FQNEAQ (reference sequence). There are 13 residues in the CDR3.

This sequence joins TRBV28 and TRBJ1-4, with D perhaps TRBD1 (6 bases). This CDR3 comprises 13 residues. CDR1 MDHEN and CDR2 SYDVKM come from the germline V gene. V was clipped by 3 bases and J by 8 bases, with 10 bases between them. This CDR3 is CASSLYRDEKLFF. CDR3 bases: TGTGCCAGCAGTTTGTACAGGGACGAAAAACTGTTTTTT.

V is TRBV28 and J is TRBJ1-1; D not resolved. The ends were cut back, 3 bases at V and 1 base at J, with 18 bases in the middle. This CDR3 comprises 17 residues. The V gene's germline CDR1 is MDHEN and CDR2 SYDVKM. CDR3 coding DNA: TGTGCCAGCAGTTTCAGACCAACCGAGTCGAGGAACACTGAAGCTTTCTTT. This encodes CASSFRPTESRNTEAFF.

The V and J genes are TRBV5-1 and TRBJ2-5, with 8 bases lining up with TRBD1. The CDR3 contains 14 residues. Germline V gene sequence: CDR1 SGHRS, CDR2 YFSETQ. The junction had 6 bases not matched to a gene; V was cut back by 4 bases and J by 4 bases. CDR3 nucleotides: TGCGCCAGCAGCCACGGACAGGGAAGAGAGACCCAGTACTTC. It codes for CASSHGQGRETQYF.

In DNA form, the CDR3 reads TGTGCCAGCAGTTCAGGGGGGGCCCCCTATAATTCACCCCTCCACTTT. This codes for CASSSGGAPYNSPLHF. The chain has TRBV28 and TRBJ1-6; TRBD1 aligns across 7 bases. CDR1 and CDR2 (germline): MDHEN, SYDVKM. V lost 4 bases to trimming and J lost 2 bases; unmatched junction nucleotides: 5. This CDR3 has 16 residues.

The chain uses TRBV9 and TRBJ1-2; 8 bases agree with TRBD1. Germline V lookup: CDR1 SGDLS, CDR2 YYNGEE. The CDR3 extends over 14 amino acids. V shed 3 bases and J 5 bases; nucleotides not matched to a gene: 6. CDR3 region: CASSGGRTGYGYTF. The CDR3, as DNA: TGTGCCAGCAGCGGAGGGAGGACAGGGTATGGCTACACCTTC.

In DNA, the CDR3 is TGTGCCAGCAGAGGAGGACTAGCGGGGACCTACGAGCAGTACTTC. Protein: CASRGGLAGTYEQYF. V and J are TRBV7-2 and TRBJ2-7, with TRBD2 identical over 12 bases. There are 15 residues in the CDR3. V gave up 6 bases and J gave up 2 bases; unmatched junction bases: 5. Germline values: CDR1 SGHTA, CDR2 FQGNSA.

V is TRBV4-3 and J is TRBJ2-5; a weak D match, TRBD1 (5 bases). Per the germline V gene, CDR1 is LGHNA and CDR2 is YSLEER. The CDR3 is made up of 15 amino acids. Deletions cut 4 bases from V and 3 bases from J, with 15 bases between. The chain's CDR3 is CASSRSTAMKETQYF. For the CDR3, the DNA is TGCGCCAGCAGCCGGTCGACAGCAATGAAAGAGACCCAGTACTTC.

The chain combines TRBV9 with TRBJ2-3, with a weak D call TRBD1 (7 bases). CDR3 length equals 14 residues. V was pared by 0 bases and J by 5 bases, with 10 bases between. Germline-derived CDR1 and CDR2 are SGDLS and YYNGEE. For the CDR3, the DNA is TGTGCCAGCAGCGTAGGGCAGGGGGGAGATACGCAGTATTTT. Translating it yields CASSVGQGGDTQYF.

CDR3 coding DNA: TGTGCCACCAGCAGGGTCCAGGGAGCAACTAATGAAAAACTGTTTTTT. Protein product: CATSRVQGATNEKLFF. The V gene is TRBV15, the J gene TRBJ1-4; tentatively, D is TRBD1 (5 bases). Germline values: CDR1 LNHNV, CDR2 YYDKDF (reference sequence). CDR3 length: 16 amino acids. Trimming left V 3 bases short and J 0 bases short, with 11 bases between.

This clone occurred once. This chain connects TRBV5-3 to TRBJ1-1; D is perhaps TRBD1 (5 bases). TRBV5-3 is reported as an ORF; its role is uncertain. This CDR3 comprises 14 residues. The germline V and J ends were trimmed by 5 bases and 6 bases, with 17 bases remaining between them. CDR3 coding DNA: TGTGCCAGAAGGTCTACAGGAGGTCATCCTGAAGCTTTCTTT. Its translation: CARRSTGGHPEAFF.

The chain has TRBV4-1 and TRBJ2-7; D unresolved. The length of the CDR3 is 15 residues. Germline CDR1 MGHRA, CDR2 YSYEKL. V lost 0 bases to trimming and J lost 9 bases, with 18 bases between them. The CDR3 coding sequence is TGCGCCAGCAGCCAAGAACCGGGCCCTAACCACGGGCAGTACTTC. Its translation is CASSQEPGPNHGQYF.

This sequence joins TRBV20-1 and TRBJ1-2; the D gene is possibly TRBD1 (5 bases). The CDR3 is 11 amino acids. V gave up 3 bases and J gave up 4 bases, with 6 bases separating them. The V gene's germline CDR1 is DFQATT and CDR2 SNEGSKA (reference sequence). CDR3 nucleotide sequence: TGCAGTGCTAGTGACAGCTATGGCTACACCTTC. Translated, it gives CSASDSYGYTF.

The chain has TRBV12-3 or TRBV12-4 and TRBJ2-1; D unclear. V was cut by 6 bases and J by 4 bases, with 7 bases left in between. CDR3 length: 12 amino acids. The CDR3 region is CASSGFYNEQFF. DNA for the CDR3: TGTGCCAGCAGCGGGTTTTACAATGAGCAGTTCTTC.

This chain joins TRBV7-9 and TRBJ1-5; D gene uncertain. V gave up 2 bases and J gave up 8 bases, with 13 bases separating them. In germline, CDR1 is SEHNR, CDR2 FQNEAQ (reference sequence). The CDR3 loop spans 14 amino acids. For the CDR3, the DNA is TGTGCCAGCAGCTTAAGCGGAGACGGGAAGCCCCAGCATTTT. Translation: CASSLSGDGKPQHF.

In DNA, the CDR3 is TGCAGTGCTAGTGTAGTGGATAGCACAGATACGCAGTATTTT. Residues: CSASVVDSTDTQYF. This chain uses TRBV20-1 with TRBJ2-3; D remains ambiguous. V was pared by 3 bases and J by 0 bases, with 10 bases between. Germline V gene data show CDR1 as DFQATT and CDR2 as SNEGSKA (reference sequence). The CDR3 is 14 amino acids.

CDR3: CASSPWRDGVFSPLHF. The CDR3 DNA is TGCGCCAGCAGCCCCTGGCGGGACGGAGTTTTCTCACCCCTCCACTTT. The chain links TRBV4-3 to TRBJ1-6; D is possibly TRBD1 (5 bases). V was trimmed by 4 bases and J by 10 bases, leaving 20 bases between them. Germline V gene lookup returns CDR1 LGHNA and CDR2 YSLEER. The CDR3 length is 16 residues.

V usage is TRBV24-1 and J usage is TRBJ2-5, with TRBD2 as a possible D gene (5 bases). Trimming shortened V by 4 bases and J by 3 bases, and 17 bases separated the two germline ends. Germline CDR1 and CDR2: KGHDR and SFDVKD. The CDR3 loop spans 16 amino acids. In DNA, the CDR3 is TGTGCCACCAGTGACCCTAATGTCTCCGGGGAAGAGACCCAGTACTTC. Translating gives CATSDPNVSGEETQYF.

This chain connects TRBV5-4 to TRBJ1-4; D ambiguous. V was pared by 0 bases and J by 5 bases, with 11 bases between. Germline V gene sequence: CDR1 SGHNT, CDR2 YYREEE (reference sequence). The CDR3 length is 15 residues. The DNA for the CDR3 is TGTGCCAGCAGCTTGGCCGGAGGCAGCAATGAAAAACTGTTTTTT. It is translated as CASSLAGGSNEKLFF.

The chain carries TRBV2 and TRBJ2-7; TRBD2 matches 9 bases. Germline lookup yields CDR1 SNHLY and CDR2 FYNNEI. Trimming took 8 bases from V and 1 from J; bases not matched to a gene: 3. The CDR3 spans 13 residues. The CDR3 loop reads CASLAGTSYEQYF. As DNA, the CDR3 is TGTGCCAGCCTAGCGGGGACATCCTACGAGCAGTACTTC.

This chain's CDR3 is CASSLRQQNTEAFF. CDR3 bases: TGTGCCAGCAGCTTACGGCAGCAGAACACTGAAGCTTTCTTT. The V gene is TRBV7-9, the J gene TRBJ1-1, with D unclear. Germline V gene data show CDR1 as SEHNR and CDR2 as FQNEAQ (reference sequence). The CDR3 consists of 14 residues. Trimming removed 2 bases at V and 1 base at J, with 8 bases between.

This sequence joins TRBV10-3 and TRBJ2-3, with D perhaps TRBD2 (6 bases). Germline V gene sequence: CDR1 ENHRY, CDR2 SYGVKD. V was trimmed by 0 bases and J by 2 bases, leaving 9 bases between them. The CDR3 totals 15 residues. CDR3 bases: TGTGCCATCAGTGAGTCGCGCGGGGCCACAGATACGCAGTATTTT. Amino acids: CAISESRGATDTQYF.

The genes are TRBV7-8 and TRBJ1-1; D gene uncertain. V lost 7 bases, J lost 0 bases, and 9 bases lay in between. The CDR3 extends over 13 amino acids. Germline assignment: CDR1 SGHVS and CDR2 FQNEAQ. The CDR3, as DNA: TGTGCCAGCACCCGGGTGATGAACACTGAAGCTTTCTTT. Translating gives CASTRVMNTEAFF. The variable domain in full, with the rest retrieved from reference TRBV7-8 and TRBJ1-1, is GAGVSQSPRYKVAKRGQDVALRCDPISGHVSLFWYQQALGQGPEFLTYFQNEAQLDKSGLPSDRFFAERPEGSVSTLKIQRTQQEDSAVYLCASTRVMNTEAFFGQGTRLTVV.

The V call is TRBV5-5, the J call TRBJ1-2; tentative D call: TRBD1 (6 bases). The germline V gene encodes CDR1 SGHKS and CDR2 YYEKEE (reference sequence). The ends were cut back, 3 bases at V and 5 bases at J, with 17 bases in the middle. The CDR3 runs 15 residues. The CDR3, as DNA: TGTGCCAGCAGCTCCCTCGGGGGGCATGGTTATGGCTACACCTTC. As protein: CASSSLGGHGYGYTF.